This record covers a single T cell receptor beta chain. What it binds is not known. The data were obtained in a study of memory CD4+ T cells and cytomegalovirus serostatus. Points from the study as a whole: About 40% of the 164 known CMV-associated TCRbeta sequences appeared in CD4+ memory.

TCRdb's copy holds only in-frame clones and misses some; the assay was immunoSEQ multiplex PCR. The table records 50,000 to 65,000 clones, about 70% of them present only once. In germline, CDR1 is SGDLS, CDR2 YYNGEE. The trim removed 4 bases at V and 4 bases at J, leaving 8 bases unmatched. CDR3 size: 16 residues. Single viable CD3+CD4+CD8-CD45RO+ cells were sorted as the memory CD4+ T cells. Serum IgG to CMV pp150, pp28, p38 and p52 defined serostatus. CD4+ T cells were isolated by positive magnetic selection. The sequenced material came from memory CD4+ T cells from blood. The receptor was derived from an adult in good health and CMV-seropositive. The chain combines TRBV9 with TRBJ2-5; 12 bases are a match to TRBD1. Here the CDR3 reads CASSWGQGARGETQYF. As DNA, the CDR3 is TGTGCCAGCAGCTGGGGACAGGGGGCGCGCGGAGAGACCCAGTACTTC.